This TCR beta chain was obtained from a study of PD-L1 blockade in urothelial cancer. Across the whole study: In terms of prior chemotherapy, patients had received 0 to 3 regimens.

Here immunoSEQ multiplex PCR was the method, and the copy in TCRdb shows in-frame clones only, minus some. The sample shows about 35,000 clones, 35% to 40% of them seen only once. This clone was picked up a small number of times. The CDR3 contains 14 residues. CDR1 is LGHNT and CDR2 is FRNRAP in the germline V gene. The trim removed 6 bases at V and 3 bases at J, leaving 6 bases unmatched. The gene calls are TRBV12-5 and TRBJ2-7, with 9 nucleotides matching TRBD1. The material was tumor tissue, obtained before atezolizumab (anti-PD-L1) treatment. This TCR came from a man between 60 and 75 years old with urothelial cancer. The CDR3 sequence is CASGTGQGDYEQYF. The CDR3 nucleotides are TGTGCTAGTGGGACGGGACAGGGTGACTACGAGCAGTACTTC.